This TCR beta chain was profiled in a study of blood T cell repertoires in COVID-19. Study details: Sources were T cells, B-cell-depleted T cells, or PBMCs; the material itself was cDNA or gDNA.

Using immunoSEQ multiplex PCR, the repertoire was profiled, and TCRdb retains in-frame clones only, with some absent. The table records over 130,000 clones, 65% to 90% of them present only once. V was clipped by 5 bases and J by 3 bases, with 10 bases between them. This CDR3 region has 13 residues. Per the germline V gene, CDR1 is LNHDA and CDR2 is SQIVND (reference sequence). The sequence derives from a man in his forties or fifties with acute or convalescent COVID-19. The rearrangement uses TRBV19 and TRBJ1-2; TRBD1 is a possible D gene (5 bases). Source material: peripheral blood. For the CDR3, the DNA is TGTGCCAGTAGTCATGACAGAGACTATGGCTACACCTTC. This gives the protein CASSHDRDYGYTF. Combining the CDR3 with reference TRBV19 and TRBJ1-2 gives the whole variable domain DGGITQSPKYLFRKEGQNVTLSCEQNLNHDAMYWYRQDPGQGLRLIYYSQIVNDFQKGDIAEGYSVSREKKESFPLTVTSAQKNPTAFYLCASSHDRDYGYTFGSGTRLTVV.